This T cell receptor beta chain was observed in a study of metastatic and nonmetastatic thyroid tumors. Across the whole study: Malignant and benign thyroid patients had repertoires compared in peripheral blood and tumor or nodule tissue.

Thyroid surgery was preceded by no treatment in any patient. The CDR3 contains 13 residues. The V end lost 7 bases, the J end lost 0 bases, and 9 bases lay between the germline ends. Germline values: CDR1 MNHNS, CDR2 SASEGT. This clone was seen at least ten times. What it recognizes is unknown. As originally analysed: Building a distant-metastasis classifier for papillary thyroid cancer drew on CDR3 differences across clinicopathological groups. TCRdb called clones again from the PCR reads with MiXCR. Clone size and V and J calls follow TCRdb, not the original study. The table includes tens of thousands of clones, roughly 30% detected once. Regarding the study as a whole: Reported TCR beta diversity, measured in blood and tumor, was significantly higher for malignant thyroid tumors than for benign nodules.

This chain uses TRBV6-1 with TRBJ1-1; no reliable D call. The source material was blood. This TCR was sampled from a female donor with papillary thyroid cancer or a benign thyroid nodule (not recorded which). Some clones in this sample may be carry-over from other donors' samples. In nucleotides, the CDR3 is TGTGCCAGCACCAAAGTCATGAACACTGAAGCTTTCTTT. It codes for CASTKVMNTEAFF.